This TCR beta chain was captured by sequencing in a study of STAT3 mutations in large granular lymphocyte leukemia. In the study overall: Canonical activating STAT3 mutations were detected in roughly half of the longitudinally sequenced T-LGLL patients. Over half of T-LGLL patients had one or more immunosuppressive regimens.

Comment on this clone: Its target is not known.

Profiled with immunoSEQ multiplex PCR; TCRdb holds only in-frame clones, not every one. Of about 42,000 clones in the sample, 81% were seen once. The CDR3 is 17 residues long. Germline values: CDR1 LNHNV, CDR2 YYDKDF (reference sequence). Losses at the gene ends were 1 base for V and 7 bases for J; bases not matched to a gene: 9. Study-level findings and limits: A small but highly pathogenic clone may have been missed. At least one immunodominant TCR beta clonotype appeared in every T-cell large granular lymphocyte leukemia patient. In about 30% of the 18 patients, new TCR clonotypes emerged after therapy.

The clonotype comes from a human donor with T large granular lymphocyte leukemia. Some clones in this sample may be carry-over from other donors' samples. V and J are TRBV15 and TRBJ2-1, with 11 positions matching TRBD2. The sample was PBMCs. CDR3 amino acids: CATSRAPGLADGNEQFF. CDR3 bases: TGTGCCACCAGCAGAGCACCGGGACTAGCGGATGGGAATGAGCAGTTCTTC.